These T cell receptor beta chains were read from a single sample in a study of CD8 T cells in ankylosing spondylitis. TCRdb re-called the 5' RACE reads with MiXCR, one entry per CDR3 protein. The table includes about 260,000 distinct CDR3 sequences, about 20% detected once. The specimen sequenced was blood, either unsorted or a sorted T cell fraction (not recorded which). The receptors here all came from a male donor with ankylosing spondylitis or in good health (not recorded which). Each CDR3 is given with its conserved first and last residue. Each record gives: V gene, J gene, CDR3 protein.

>TRBV5-1|TRBJ2-5
CASSLVRRETQYF
>TRBV10-3|TRBJ1-1
CAITRGIEAFF
>TRBV27|TRBJ2-1
CASSLSLRNEQFF
>TRBV4-1|TRBJ1-3
CASSRLQERGSGNTIYF
>TRBV19|TRBJ1-4
CASSTQGALGGKLFF
>TRBV10-3|TRBJ2-2
CAIRDTRRGARTGELFF
>TRBV27|TRBJ2-1
CASSFRASTTYNEQFF
>TRBV12-3/TRBV12-4|TRBJ2-1
CASSFGDKYYNEQFF
>TRBV20-1|TRBJ2-1
CSARPAASYNEQFF
>TRBV3-1|TRBJ2-3
CASQTGTDTDTQYF
>TRBV5-1|TRBJ1-5
CASSLDGHSNQPQHF
>TRBV7-8|TRBJ1-4
CASSGGPNEKLFF
>TRBV19|TRBJ1-1
CASSKGQGSTEAFF
>TRBV5-1|TRBJ2-5
CASSPTGLETQYF
>TRBV12-3/TRBV12-4|TRBJ2-3
CASVAGSADTQYF
>TRBV4-1|TRBJ2-1
CASSGGLADYYNEQFF
>TRBV29-1|TRBJ2-1
CSVEVGGVYNEQFF
>TRBV29-1|TRBJ2-2
CSVDKENTGELFF
>TRBV5-1|TRBJ2-1
CASSLGGQNYNEQFF
>TRBV7-9|TRBJ2-1
CASSLVIAGAYNEQFF
>TRBV20-1|TRBJ2-1
CSAPDYNEQFF
>TRBV21-1|TRBJ1-5
CASSPTVYGNQPQHF
>TRBV20-1|TRBJ2-5
CSARDPGLETQYF
>TRBV6-1|TRBJ2-3
CASSTGLADPTQYF
>TRBV5-5|TRBJ1-1
CASSLGVIMNTEAFF
>TRBV5-1|TRBJ1-2
CASSEDHASYGYTF
>TRBV12-3/TRBV12-4|TRBJ1-5
CASTVDRGNQPQHF